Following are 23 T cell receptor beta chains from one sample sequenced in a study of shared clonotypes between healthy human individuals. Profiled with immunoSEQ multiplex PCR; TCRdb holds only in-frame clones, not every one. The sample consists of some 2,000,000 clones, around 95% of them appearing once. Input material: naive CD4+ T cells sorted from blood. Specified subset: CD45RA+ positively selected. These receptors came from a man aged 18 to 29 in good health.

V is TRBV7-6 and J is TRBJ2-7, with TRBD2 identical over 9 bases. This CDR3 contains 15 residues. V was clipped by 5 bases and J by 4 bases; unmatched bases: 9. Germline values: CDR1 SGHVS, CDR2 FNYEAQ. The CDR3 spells CASSVGAGGKYEQYF. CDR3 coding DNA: TGTGCCAGCAGCGTGGGGGCGGGAGGGAAATACGAGCAGTACTTC.

DNA of the CDR3: TGTGCCAGCAGCTTAGGGGGGGGCAGCTACTCCTACGAGCAGTACTTC. The encoded protein is CASSLGGGSYSYEQYF. V and J are TRBV7-8 and TRBJ2-7; D is perhaps TRBD2 (7 bases). Trimming shortened V by 1 base and J by 0 bases, and 13 bases separated the two germline ends. Germline V gene data show CDR1 as SGHVS and CDR2 as FQNEAQ. The CDR3 is 16 residues long.

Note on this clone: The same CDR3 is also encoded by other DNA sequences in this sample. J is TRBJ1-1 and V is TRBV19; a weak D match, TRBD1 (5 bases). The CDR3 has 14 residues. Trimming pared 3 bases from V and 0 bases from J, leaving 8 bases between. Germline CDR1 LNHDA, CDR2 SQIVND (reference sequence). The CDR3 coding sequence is TGTGCCAGTAGTATCTCAGGGTTGAACACTGAAGCTTTCTTT. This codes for CASSISGLNTEAFF.

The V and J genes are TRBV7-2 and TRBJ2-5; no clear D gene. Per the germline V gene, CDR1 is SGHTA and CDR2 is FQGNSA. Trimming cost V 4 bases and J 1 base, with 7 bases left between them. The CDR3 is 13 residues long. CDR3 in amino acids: CASSSDGQETQYF. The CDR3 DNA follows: TGTGCCAGCAGCTCGGACGGCCAAGAGACCCAGTACTTC.

The chain's CDR3 is CASQIDRSLTYEQYF. CDR3 nucleotides: TGTGCCAGCCAAATAGACAGGTCCTTAACCTACGAGCAGTACTTC. The chain has TRBV6-6 and TRBJ2-7, with D possibly being TRBD1 (6 bases). This CDR3 has 15 residues. Germline V gene lookup returns CDR1 MNHNY and CDR2 SVGAGI (reference sequence). Trimming pared 8 bases from V and 2 bases from J, leaving 19 bases between.

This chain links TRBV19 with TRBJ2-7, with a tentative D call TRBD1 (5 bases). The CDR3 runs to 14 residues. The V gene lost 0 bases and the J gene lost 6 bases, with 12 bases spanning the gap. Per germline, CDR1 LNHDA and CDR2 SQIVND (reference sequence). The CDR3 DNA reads TGTGCCAGTAGTATAGAGGCAGGGTTGGGCGAGCAGTACTTC. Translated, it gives CASSIEAGLGEQYF.

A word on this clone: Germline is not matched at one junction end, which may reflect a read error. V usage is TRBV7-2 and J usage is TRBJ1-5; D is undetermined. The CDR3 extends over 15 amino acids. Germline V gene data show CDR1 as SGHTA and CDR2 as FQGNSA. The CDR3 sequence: CASSLALGGSQLQHF. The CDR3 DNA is TGTGCCAGCAGCTTAGCACTGGGAGGAAGCCAGCTCCAGCATTTT.

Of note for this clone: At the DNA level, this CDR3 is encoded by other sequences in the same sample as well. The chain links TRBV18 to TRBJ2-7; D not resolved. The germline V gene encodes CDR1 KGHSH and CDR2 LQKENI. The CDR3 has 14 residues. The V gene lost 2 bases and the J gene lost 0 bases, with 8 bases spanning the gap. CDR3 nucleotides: TGTGCCAGCTCACCAGCGGCCCGCTCCTACGAGCAGTACTTC. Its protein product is CASSPAARSYEQYF.

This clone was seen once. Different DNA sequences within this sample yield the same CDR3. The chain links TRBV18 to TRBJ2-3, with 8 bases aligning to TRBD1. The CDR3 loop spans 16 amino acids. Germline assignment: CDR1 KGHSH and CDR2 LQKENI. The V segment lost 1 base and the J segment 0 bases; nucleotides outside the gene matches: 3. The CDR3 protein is CASSPRQGISTDTQYF. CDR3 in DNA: TGTGCCAGCTCACCACGACAGGGGATTAGCACAGATACGCAGTATTTT.

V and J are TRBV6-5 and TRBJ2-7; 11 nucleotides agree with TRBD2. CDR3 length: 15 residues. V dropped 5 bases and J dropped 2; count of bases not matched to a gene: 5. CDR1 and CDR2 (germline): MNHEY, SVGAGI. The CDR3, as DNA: TGTGCCAGCAGTATCAGACTAGCGGGGACCTACGAGCAGTACTTC. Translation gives CASSIRLAGTYEQYF.

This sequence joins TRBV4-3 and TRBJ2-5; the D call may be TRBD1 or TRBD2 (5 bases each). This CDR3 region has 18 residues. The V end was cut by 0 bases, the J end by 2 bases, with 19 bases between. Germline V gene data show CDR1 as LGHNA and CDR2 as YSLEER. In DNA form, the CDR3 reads TGCGCCAGCAGCCAAGATTTAGTAGGCAGGGACGGTCAAGAGACCCAGTACTTC. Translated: CASSQDLVGRDGQETQYF.

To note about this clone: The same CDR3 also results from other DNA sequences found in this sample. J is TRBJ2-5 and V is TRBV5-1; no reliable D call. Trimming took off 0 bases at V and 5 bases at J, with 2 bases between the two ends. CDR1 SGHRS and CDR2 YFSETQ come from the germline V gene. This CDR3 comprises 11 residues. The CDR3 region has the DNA TGCGCCAGCAGCTTGGTGGAGACCCAGTACTTC. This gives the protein CASSLVETQYF.

For the CDR3, the DNA is TGCGCCAGCAGCTTAACACAGGGGACCCCCCTCTATGGCTACACCTTC. Protein: CASSLTQGTPLYGYTF. The chain recombines TRBV4-1 with TRBJ1-2; 7 bases agree with TRBD1. The CDR3 is 16 amino acids. Losses at the gene ends were 5 bases for V and 4 bases for J; bases not matched to a gene: 13. Germline V lookup: CDR1 MGHRA, CDR2 YSYEKL.

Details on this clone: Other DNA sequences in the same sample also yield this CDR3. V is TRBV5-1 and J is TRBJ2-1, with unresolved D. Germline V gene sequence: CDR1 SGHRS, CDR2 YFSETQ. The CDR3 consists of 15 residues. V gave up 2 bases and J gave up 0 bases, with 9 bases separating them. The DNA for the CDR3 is TGCGCCAGCAGCTTAGGCGGCAGCTCCTACAATGAGCAGTTCTTC. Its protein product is CASSLGGSSYNEQFF.

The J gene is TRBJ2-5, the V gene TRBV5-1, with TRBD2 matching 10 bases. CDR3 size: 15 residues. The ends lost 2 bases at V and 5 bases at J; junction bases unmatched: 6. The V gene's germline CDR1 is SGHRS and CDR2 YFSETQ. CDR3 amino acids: CASSFWGLARETQYF. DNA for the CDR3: TGCGCCAGCAGCTTCTGGGGACTAGCGAGGGAGACCCAGTACTTC.

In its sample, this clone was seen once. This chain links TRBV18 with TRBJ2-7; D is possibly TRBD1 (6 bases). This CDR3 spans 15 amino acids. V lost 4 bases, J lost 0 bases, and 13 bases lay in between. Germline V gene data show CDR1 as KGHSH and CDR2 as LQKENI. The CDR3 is CASSLQGLGSYEQYF. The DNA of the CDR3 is TGTGCCAGCTCACTCCAGGGGCTGGGCTCCTACGAGCAGTACTTC.

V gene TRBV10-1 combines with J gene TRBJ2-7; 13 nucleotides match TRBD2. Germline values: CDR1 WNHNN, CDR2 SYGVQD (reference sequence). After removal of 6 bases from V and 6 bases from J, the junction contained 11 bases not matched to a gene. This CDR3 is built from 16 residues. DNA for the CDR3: TGCGCCAGCAGCGGGGGGACTAGCGGGGCAAGGGGCGAGCAGTACTTC. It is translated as CASSGGTSGARGEQYF.

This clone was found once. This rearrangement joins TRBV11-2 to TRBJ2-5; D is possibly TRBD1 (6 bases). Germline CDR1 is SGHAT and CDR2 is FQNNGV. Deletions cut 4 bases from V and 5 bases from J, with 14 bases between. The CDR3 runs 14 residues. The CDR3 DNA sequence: TGTGCCAGCAGCTACGACAGGAACGATGAGACCCAGTACTTC. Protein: CASSYDRNDETQYF.

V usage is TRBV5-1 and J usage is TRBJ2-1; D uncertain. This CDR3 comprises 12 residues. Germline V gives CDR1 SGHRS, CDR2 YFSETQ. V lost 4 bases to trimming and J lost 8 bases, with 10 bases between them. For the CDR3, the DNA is TGCGCCAGCAGCCCCACAGTTGATGAGCAGTTCTTC. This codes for CASSPTVDEQFF.

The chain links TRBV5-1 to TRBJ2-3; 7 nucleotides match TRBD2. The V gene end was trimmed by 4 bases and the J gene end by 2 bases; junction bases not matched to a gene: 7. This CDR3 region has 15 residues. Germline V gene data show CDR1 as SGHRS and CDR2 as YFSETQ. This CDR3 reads CASSLSGTNTDTQYF. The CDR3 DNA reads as TGCGCCAGCAGCCTCAGCGGGACTAACACAGATACGCAGTATTTT.

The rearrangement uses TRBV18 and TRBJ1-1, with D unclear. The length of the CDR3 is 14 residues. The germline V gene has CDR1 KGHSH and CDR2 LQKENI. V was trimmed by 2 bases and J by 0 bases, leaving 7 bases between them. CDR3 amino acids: CASSPTQLNTEAFF. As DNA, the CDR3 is TGTGCCAGCTCACCAACACAGCTGAACACTGAAGCTTTCTTT. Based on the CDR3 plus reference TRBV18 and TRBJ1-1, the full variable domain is NAGVMQNPRHLVRRRGQEARLRCSPMKGHSHVYWYRQLPEEGLKFMVYLQKENIIDESGMPKERFSAEFPKEGPSILRIQQVVRGDSAAYFCASSPTQLNTEAFFGQGTRLTVV.

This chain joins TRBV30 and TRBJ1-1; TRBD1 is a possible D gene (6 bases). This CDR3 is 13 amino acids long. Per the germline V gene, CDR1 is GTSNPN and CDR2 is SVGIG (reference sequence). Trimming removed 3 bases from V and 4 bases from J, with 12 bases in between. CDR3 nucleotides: TGTGCCTGGAGACTACAGGGAGGCACTGAAGCTTTCTTT. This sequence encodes CAWRLQGGTEAFF.

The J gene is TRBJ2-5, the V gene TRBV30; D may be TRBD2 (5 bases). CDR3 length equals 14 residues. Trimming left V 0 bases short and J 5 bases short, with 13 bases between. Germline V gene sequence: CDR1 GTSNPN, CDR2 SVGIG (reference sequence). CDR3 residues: CAWSVGASRETQYF. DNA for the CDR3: TGTGCCTGGAGTGTGGGAGCATCCCGGGAGACCCAGTACTTC.